This entry is about one TCR beta chain. This clonotype comes out as medium-sized (0.01 to 0.1%) from its frequency, since no count is listed. It has no known antigen specificity. This entry belongs to a study of diagnostic markers for celiac disease (dated by TCRdb to the early 2020s). Sequencing instrument: Illumina MiSeq. Reprocessed by TCRdb, the reads give a single entry per CDR3 protein sequence, without DNA. The sample table records fewer than 4,000 distinct CDR3 sequences. The top ten clonotypes cover 9% to 10% of the sample. The CDR3 runs 14 residues from the cysteine to the phenylalanine. There is no recorded DNA. The germline V gene supplies CDR1 ENHRY and CDR2 SYGVKD.

The V and J segments used are TRBV10-3 and TRBJ2-5; TCRdb outputs TRBD1, but without DNA this stays unchecked. Sequenced material: either unsorted cells or a sorted T cell fraction (not recorded which). This clonotype originated in a human donor. This table probably holds off-target reads from a library built for another chain. CDR3 loop: CAISEGGEQETQYF.